This is a list of T cell receptor beta chains from one sample in a study of radiotherapy plus CTLA-4 blockade in lung cancer. Profiling relied on immunoSEQ multiplex PCR, and the TCRdb table lists in-frame clones only, not all of them. The data show 64,000 or so clones, approximately 70% seen once. The sample was peripheral blood, taken from a patient treated with radiotherapy plus ipilimumab. The receptors come from a human donor with non-small cell lung cancer whose response to radiotherapy plus ipilimumab could not be evaluated. Both conserved end residues are part of each CDR3. D genes are given only for firm matches. Clone size, where shown, is once, few, many, or a class for clones that have expanded.

v_gene,d_gene,len,j_gene,abundance,CDR3nt,CDR3aa
TRBV2,.,12,TRBJ1-2,.,TGTGCCAGCAGTGTTGCGGGGTATGGCTACACCTTC,CASSVAGYGYTF
TRBV10-2,.,14,TRBJ1-5,.,TGCGCCAGCGCGGAGGTAAATAGCAATCAGCCCCAGCATTTT,CASAEVNSNQPQHF
TRBV7-9,TRBD2,16,TRBJ2-1,.,TGTGCCAGCAGCTTAGATAGCGGGAGGATCTACAATGAGCAGTTCTTC,CASSLDSGRIYNEQFF
TRBV5-1,TRBD1,19,TRBJ1-4,.,TGCGCCAGCAGCTTGGATTCCAGGGGGACAGCTTCAACTAATGAAAAACTGTTCTTT,CASSLDSRGTASTNEKLFF
TRBV11-3,TRBD1,17,TRBJ2-2,.,TGTGCCAGCAGCTCGACTCAGGACAGGGGGAACACCGGGGAGCTGTTTTTT,CASSSTQDRGNTGELFF
TRBV10-2,.,16,TRBJ2-1,.,TGCGCCAGCAAGTTCGGTCAGGGAAAGTCCTACAATGAGCAGTTCTTC,CASKFGQGKSYNEQFF
TRBV30,.,15,TRBJ1-6,.,TGTGCCTGGAGTGCTACAGGGCACCGTAATTCACCCCTCCACTTT,CAWSATGHRNSPLHF
TRBV7-2,.,16,TRBJ1-6,.,TGTGCCAGCAGCTTAAATTCGGTGGGGGCTGGTTCACCCCTCCACTTT,CASSLNSVGAGSPLHF
TRBV7-8,.,18,TRBJ1-2,.,TGTGCCAGCAGCTTAGGACCCATGGGGGACTCAATACTCTATGGCTACACCTTC,CASSLGPMGDSILYGYTF
TRBV6-5,TRBD1,14,TRBJ2-5,.,TGTGCCAGCAGTTGGGGGGGACAGGGGGAGACCCAGTACTTC,CASSWGGQGETQYF
TRBV6-5,.,12,TRBJ1-6,.,TGTGCCAGCAGTGATCTCGGACATGCCAGCCTATTT,CASSDLGHASLF
TRBV5-1,.,15,TRBJ2-5,.,TGCGCCAGCAGCTTGGAACTAGGGCTTCGAGAGACCCAGTACTTC,CASSLELGLRETQYF
TRBV7-8,.,14,TRBJ2-7,.,TGTGCCAGCAGCCGCTATGGGGACTCCTACGAGCAGTACTTC,CASSRYGDSYEQYF
TRBV2,TRBD2,13,TRBJ2-1,.,TGTGCCAGCAGGGAGACTAGCGGGGGGGCCGAGTTCTTC,CASRETSGGAEFF
TRBV6-5,TRBD2,15,TRBJ2-7,few,TGTGCCAGCAGTTACCCGGGGACTAGCGGATACGAGCAGTACTTC,CASSYPGTSGYEQYF
TRBV6-5,TRBD1,15,TRBJ2-5,.,TGTGCCAGCAGCGGACCCGGGACAGGGAGGGAGACCCAGTACTTC,CASSGPGTGRETQYF
TRBV18,TRBD1,15,TRBJ2-5,.,TGTGCCAGCTCACAAGAAACAGGGGGCGGAGAGACCCAGTACTTC,CASSQETGGGETQYF